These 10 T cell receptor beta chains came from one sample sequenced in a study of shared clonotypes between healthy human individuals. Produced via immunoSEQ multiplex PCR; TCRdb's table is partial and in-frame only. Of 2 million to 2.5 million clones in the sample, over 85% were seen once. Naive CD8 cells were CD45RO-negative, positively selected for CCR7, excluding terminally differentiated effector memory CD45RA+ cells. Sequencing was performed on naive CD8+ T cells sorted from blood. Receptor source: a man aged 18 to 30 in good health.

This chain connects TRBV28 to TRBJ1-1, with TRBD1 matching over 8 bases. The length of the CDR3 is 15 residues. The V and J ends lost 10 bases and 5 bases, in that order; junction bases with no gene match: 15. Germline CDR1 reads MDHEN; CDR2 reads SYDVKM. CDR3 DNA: TGTGCCACCAGACGGGACAGGTTAGTAGGGACTGAAGCTTTCTTT. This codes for CATRRDRLVGTEAFF.

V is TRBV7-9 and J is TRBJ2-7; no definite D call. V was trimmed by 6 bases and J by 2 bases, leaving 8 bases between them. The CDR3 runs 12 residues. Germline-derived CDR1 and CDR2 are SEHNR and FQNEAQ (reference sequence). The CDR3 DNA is TGTGCCAGCAGTTCCCGCCCCTACGAGCAGTACTTC. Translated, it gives CASSSRPYEQYF.

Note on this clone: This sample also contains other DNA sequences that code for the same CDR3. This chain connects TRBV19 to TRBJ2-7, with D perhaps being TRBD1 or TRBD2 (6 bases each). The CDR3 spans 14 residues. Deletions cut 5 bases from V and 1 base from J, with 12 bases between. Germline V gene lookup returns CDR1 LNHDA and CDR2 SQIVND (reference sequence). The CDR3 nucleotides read TGTGCCAGTAGTGCGACGGGGGCTTCCTACGAGCAGTACTTC. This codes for CASSATGASYEQYF.

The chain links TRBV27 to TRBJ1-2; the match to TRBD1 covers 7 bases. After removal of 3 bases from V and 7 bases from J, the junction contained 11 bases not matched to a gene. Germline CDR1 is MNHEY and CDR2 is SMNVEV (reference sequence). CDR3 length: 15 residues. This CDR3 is CASSFFGGGEGGYTF. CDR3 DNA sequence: TGTGCCAGCAGTTTCTTCGGAGGGGGCGAAGGTGGCTACACCTTC.

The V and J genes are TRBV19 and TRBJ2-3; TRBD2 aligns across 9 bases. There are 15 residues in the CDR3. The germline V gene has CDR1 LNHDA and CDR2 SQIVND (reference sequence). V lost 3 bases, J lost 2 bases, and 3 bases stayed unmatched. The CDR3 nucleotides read TGTGCCAGTAGTATCGGCGGGGGGGCCACAGATACGCAGTATTTT. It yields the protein CASSIGGGATDTQYF.

The CDR3 nucleotides are TGCGCCAGCAGCCAAGTGGCGGCGGGGGAGGCCTACGAGCAGTACTTC. Its protein product is CASSQVAAGEAYEQYF. The chain employs TRBV4-1 and TRBJ2-7, with 7 positions matching TRBD2. V was clipped by 1 base and J by 2 bases; unmatched bases: 8. The CDR3 runs to 16 residues. Germline V gene sequence: CDR1 MGHRA, CDR2 YSYEKL.

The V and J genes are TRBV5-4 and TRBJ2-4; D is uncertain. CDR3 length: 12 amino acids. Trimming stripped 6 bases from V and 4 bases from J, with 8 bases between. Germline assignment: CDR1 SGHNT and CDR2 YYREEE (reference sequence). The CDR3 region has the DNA TGTGCCAGCACCGATAGGAAAAACATTCAGTACTTC. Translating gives CASTDRKNIQYF.

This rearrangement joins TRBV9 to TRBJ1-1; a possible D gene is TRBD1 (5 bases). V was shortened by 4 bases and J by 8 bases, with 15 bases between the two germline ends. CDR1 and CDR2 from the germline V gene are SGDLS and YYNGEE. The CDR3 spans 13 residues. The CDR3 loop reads CASSLDSRSEAFF. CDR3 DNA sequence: TGTGCCAGCAGCCTCGACAGTCGATCGGAAGCTTTCTTT.

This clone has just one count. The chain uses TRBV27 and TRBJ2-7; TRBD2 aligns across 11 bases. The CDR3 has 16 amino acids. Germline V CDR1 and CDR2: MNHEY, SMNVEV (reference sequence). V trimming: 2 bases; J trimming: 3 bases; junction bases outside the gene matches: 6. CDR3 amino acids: CASSLSSGRAYYEQYF. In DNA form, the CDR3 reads TGTGCCAGCAGTTTAAGTAGCGGGAGGGCCTACTACGAGCAGTACTTC.

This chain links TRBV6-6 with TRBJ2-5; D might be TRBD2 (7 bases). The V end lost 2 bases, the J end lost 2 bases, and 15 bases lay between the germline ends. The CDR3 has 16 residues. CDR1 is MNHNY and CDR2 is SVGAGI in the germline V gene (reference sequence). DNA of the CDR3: TGTGCCAGCAGTTACCCCGAGGGGGGGGTACAAGAGACCCAGTACTTC. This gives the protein CASSYPEGGVQETQYF.